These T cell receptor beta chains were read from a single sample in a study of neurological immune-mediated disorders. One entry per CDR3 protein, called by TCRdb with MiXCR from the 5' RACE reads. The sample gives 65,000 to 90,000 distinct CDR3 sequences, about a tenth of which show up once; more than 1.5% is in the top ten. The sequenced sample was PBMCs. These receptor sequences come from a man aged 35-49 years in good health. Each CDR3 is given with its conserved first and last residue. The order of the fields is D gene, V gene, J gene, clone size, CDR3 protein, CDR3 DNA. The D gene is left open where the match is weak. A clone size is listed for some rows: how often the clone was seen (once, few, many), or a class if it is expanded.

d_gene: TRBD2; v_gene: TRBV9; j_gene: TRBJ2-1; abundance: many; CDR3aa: CASSVGGLGWDNEQFF; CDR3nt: TGTGCCAGCAGCGTAGGGGGACTAGGGTGGGACAATGAGCAGTTCTTC
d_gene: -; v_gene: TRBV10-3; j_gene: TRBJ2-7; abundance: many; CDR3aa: CAITPDDRGYEQYF; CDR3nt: TGTGCCATCACCCCTGATGATAGAGGGTACGAGCAGTACTTC
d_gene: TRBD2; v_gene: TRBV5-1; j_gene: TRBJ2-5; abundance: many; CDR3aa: CASSLASGGIDQETQYF; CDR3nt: TGCGCCAGCAGCTTGGCTAGCGGGGGGATCGATCAAGAGACCCAGTACTTC
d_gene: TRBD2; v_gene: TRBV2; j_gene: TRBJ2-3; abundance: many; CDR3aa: CASSLGLAEDTQYF; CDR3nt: TGTGCCAGCAGCCTTGGACTAGCAGAAGATACGCAGTATTTT
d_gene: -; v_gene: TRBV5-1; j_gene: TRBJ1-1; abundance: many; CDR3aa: CASSSGGQEGEAFF; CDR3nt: TGCGCCAGCAGCTCCGGGGGGCAGGAGGGTGAAGCTTTCTTT
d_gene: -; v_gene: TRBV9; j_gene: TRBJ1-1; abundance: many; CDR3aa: CASSEWGGNTEAFF; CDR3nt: TGTGCCAGCAGCGAATGGGGGGGGAACACTGAAGCTTTCTTT
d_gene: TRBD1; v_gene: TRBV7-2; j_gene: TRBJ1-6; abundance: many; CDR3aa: CASSLTGVNSPLHF; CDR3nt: TGTGCCAGCAGCTTGACAGGGGTAAATTCACCCCTCCACTTT
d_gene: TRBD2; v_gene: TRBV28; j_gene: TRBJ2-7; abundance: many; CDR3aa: CASRGGLAGVPYEQYF; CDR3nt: TGTGCCAGCAGGGGGGGCCTAGCGGGAGTTCCTTACGAGCAGTACTTC
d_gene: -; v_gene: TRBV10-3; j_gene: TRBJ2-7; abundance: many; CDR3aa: CAISENGGKRGSYEQYF; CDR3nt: TGTGCCATCAGTGAGAACGGCGGCAAAAGAGGCTCCTACGAGCAGTACTTC
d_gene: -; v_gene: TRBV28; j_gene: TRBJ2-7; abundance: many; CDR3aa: CASSLAGAPSEQYF; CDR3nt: TGTGCCAGCAGTTTAGCAGGGGCCCCTTCCGAGCAGTACTTC
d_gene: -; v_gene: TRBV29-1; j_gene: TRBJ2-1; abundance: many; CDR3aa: CSVEEVTSNEQFF; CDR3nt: TGCAGCGTTGAAGAGGTTACCAGCAATGAGCAGTTCTTC
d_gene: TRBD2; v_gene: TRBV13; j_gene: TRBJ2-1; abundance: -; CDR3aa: CASSWGTSGGNEQFF; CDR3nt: TGTGCCAGCAGCTGGGGGACTAGCGGGGGGAATGAGCAGTTCTTC
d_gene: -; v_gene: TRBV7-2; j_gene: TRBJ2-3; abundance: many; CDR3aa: CASSFKDTQYF; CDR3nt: TGTGCCAGCAGCTTTAAAGATACGCAGTATTTT
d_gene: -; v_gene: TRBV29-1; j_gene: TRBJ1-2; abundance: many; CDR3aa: CSVEKQGTGGYTF; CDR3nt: TGCAGCGTTGAAAAACAGGGAACGGGCGGCTACACCTTC
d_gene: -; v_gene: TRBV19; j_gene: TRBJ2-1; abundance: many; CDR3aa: CASSLSDSSYNEQFF; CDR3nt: TGTGCCAGTAGTCTTAGCGATAGCTCCTACAATGAGCAGTTCTTC
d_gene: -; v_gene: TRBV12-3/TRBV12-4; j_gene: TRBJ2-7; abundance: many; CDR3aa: CASGDSAEFYEQYF; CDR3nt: TGTGCCAGCGGTGACAGCGCGGAATTTTACGAGCAGTACTTC
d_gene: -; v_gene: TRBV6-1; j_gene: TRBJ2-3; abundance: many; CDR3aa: CASRPLRGVSTDTQYF; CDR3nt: TGTGCCAGCAGACCCCTGAGGGGGGTAAGCACAGATACGCAGTATTTT
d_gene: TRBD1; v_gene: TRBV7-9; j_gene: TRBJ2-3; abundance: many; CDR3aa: CASSPKEGQGYTDTQYF; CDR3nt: TGTGCCAGCAGCCCGAAAGAGGGACAGGGCTACACAGATACGCAGTATTTT
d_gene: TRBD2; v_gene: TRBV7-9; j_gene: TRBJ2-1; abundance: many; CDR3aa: CASRLAGGPYNEQFF; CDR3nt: TGTGCCAGCAGGTTGGCGGGAGGGCCCTACAATGAGCAGTTCTTC
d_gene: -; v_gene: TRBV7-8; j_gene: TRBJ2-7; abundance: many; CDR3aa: CASSPGTTSYEQYF; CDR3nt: TGTGCCAGCAGCCCGGGGACAACCTCCTACGAGCAGTACTTC
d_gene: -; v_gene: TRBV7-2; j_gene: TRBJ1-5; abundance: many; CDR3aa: CASSLAAGGPQHF; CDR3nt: TGTGCCAGCAGCTTAGCGGCAGGAGGGCCCCAGCATTTT
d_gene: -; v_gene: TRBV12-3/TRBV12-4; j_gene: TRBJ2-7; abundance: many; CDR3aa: CASGTYEQYF; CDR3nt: TGTGCCAGCGGTACCTACGAGCAGTACTTC
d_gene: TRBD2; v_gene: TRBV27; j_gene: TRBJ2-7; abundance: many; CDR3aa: CASSSWGSGGAYEQYF; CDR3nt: TGTGCCAGCAGTTCTTGGGGCAGCGGGGGGGCCTACGAGCAGTACTTC
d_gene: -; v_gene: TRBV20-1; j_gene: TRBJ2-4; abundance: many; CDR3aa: CSACSGTDKGDIQYF; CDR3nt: TGCAGTGCTTGTTCCGGGACTGACAAGGGAGACATTCAGTACTTC
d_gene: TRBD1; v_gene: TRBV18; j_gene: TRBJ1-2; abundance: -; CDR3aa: CASSPGTDTNYGYTF; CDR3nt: TGTGCCAGCTCGCCAGGGACAGATACTAACTATGGCTACACCTTC